This entry lists 14 T cell receptor beta chains sequenced from one sample in a study of cytomegalovirus exposure and HLA in healthy donors. The PCR ran on 60 Vbeta and 13 Jbeta primers. Libraries were prepared by immunoSEQ multiplex PCR; TCRdb keeps only in-frame clonotypes and omits some of them. This table has 80,000 to 100,000 clones, under 80% appearing once. Material: PBMCs. Every receptor here comes from a man in his forties or fifties in good health and CMV-seropositive.

The CDR3 is CASSWDRTIYGYTF. For the CDR3, the DNA is TGTGCCAGCAGCTGGGACAGGACTATCTATGGCTACACCTTC. The chain couples TRBV6-5 to TRBJ1-2; 8 bases map to TRBD1. Losses at the gene ends were 6 bases for V and 4 bases for J; bases not matched to a gene: 7. The CDR3 sequence is 14 residues long. Germline CDR1 MNHEY, CDR2 SVGAGI.

V usage is TRBV27 and J usage is TRBJ1-1; D is uncertain. V lost 5 bases, J lost 0 bases, and 10 bases lay in between. The CDR3 sequence is 14 residues long. Germline lookup yields CDR1 MNHEY and CDR2 SMNVEV (reference sequence). CDR3 bases: TGTGCCAGCAGTCCCTGGTCAGTGAACACTGAAGCTTTCTTT. It translates to CASSPWSVNTEAFF.

The chain joins TRBV5-1 to TRBJ2-5; D possibly corresponds to TRBD1 (6 bases). This CDR3 region has 13 residues. V lost 3 bases and J 2 bases, leaving 8 bases between the germline ends. Germline loops: CDR1 SGHRS, CDR2 YFSETQ. The CDR3 is CASSSRGQETQYF. The CDR3 nucleotides are TGCGCCAGCAGCTCAAGGGGGCAAGAGACCCAGTACTTC.

The genes are TRBV7-9 and TRBJ2-2; TRBD2 matches 11 bases. Germline CDR1 reads SEHNR; CDR2 reads FQNEAQ (reference sequence). The CDR3 covers 14 residues. The junction had 6 bases not matched to a gene; V was cut back by 11 bases and J by 4 bases. CDR3: CAHSGGVGTGELFF. Written as DNA, the CDR3 is TGTGCCCATAGCGGGGGGGTCGGCACCGGGGAGCTGTTTTTT.

This clone was seen a few times. The chain is built from TRBV4-3 and TRBJ2-7, with TRBD2 matching over 7 bases. The CDR3 consists of 14 residues. V lost 0 bases to trimming and J lost 6 bases; unmatched junction nucleotides: 5. The germline gives CDR1 LGHNA, CDR2 YSLEER. The CDR3 reads CASSQDRASGEQYF. DNA of the CDR3: TGCGCCAGCAGCCAAGATAGGGCTAGCGGCGAGCAGTACTTC.

The chain uses TRBV5-1 and TRBJ1-2, with 9 bases matching TRBD1. The germline CDR1 and CDR2 sequences are SGHRS and YFSETQ. The CDR3 runs 14 residues. Germline trimming cut 4 bases from V and 4 bases from J; bases unmatched to any gene: 5. The CDR3 DNA follows: TGCGCCAGCAGCCCACTACAGGGGGCCTATGGCTACACCTTC. Its translation: CASSPLQGAYGYTF.

The CDR3 region has the DNA TGTGCCAGCACCCGGACAGGGGGCTTGGATTCACCCCTCCACTTT. Translated: CASTRTGGLDSPLHF. This chain uses TRBV11-2 with TRBJ1-6, with 11 bases that match TRBD1. Germline CDR1 is SGHAT and CDR2 is FQNNGV. With V trimmed by 7 bases and J by 8 bases, 7 bases remained unmatched. This CDR3 comprises 15 residues. Combining the CDR3 with reference TRBV11-2 and TRBJ1-6 gives the whole variable domain EAGVAQSPRYKIIEKRQSVAFWCNPISGHATLYWYQQILGQGPKLLIQFQNNGVVDDSQLPKDRFSAERLKGVDSTLKIQPAKLEDSAVYLCASTRTGGLDSPLHFGNGTRLTVT.

The V call is TRBV11-3, the J call TRBJ2-5; 8 bases are shared with TRBD1. CDR1 and CDR2 (germline): SGHNT, YENEEA. V lost 4 bases and J lost 5; bases outside the gene matches: 9. CDR3 size: 15 residues. The CDR3 reads CASSSRTGFLETQYF. Here the CDR3 DNA reads TGTGCCAGCAGCTCGAGGACAGGGTTCCTCGAGACCCAGTACTTC.

In regard to this clone: Different DNA sequences within this sample yield the same CDR3. The chain uses TRBV19 and TRBJ1-1; possible D gene TRBD1, 5 bases. Germline CDR1 is LNHDA and CDR2 is SQIVND (reference sequence). The CDR3 has 14 amino acids. V was trimmed by 4 bases and J by 2 bases, leaving 11 bases between them. The CDR3 DNA reads TGTGCCAGTAGTAGATCGACAGCTAACACTGAAGCTTTCTTT. Amino acid sequence: CASSRSTANTEAFF.

This clone has just one count. The V and J genes are TRBV7-2 and TRBJ1-4, with 7 bases lining up with TRBD1. The junction had 3 bases not matched to a gene; V was cut back by 2 bases and J by 3 bases. The CDR3 contains 15 residues. Germline V gene sequence: CDR1 SGHTA, CDR2 FQGNSA. The CDR3 spells CASSLQGGPNEKLFF. CDR3 bases: TGTGCCAGCAGCTTACAAGGGGGCCCTAATGAAAAACTGTTTTTT.

The chain carries TRBV5-8 and TRBJ1-1; 8 bases map to TRBD1. This CDR3 has 14 residues. V gave up 0 bases and J gave up 4 bases; unmatched junction bases: 2. Germline assignment: CDR1 SGHTS and CDR2 YDEGEE. The CDR3 DNA follows: TGTGCCAGCAGCTTGGGGACAGGGCGCACTGAAGCTTTCTTT. This translates into CASSLGTGRTEAFF.

This clone is a singleton in its sample. The V and J genes are TRBV14 and TRBJ1-1; 7 nucleotides line up with TRBD1. The trim removed 2 bases at V and 11 bases at J, leaving 8 bases unmatched. The germline V gene has CDR1 SGHDN and CDR2 FVKESK. The CDR3 runs to 13 residues. Here the CDR3 reads CASSQTQGRLAFF. The CDR3 DNA reads TGTGCCAGCAGCCAAACACAGGGGAGGTTGGCTTTCTTT.

Only a few counts were recorded for this clone. The V gene is TRBV5-5, the J gene TRBJ1-4; TRBD1 agrees at 11 bases. Germline CDR1 SGHKS, CDR2 YYEKEE (reference sequence). Trimming at V came to 4 bases and at J to 7 bases, leaving 6 bases not matched to a gene. The CDR3 is 15 amino acids. Here the CDR3 DNA reads TGTGCCAGCAGCCGGGGGACAGGGGGTTCTGAAAAACTGTTTTTT. This translates into CASSRGTGGSEKLFF.

The chain is built from TRBV7-3 and TRBJ1-1, with TRBD1 as a possible D gene (6 bases). Trimming shortened V by 5 bases and J by 10 bases, and 14 bases separated the two germline ends. This CDR3 has 12 residues. CDR1 and CDR2 from the germline V gene are SGHTA and FQGTGA. The CDR3 loop is CASSPSGVAAFF. Here the CDR3 DNA reads TGTGCCAGCAGCCCATCAGGGGTGGCAGCTTTCTTT.